The 20 T cell receptor beta chains listed next were all sequenced from one sample in a study of beta chain features in type 1 diabetes. Sequencing targeted expressed TCRB transcripts, as all isolated RNA had been reverse transcribed. Clones were sequenced by immunoSEQ multiplex PCR, and TCRdb holds only the in-frame ones, with some missing. The data show some 150,000 clones, 9% to 10% seen once. Sequencing used central memory CD4+ T cells from blood. The receptors here all came from a woman aged 40 to 55 in good health.

The gene calls are TRBV7-9 and TRBJ1-6; 9 nucleotides match TRBD1. Trimming cost V 3 bases and J 7 bases; bases outside gene matches: 7. Germline CDR1 and CDR2: SEHNR and FQNEAQ (reference sequence). This CDR3 has 16 residues. The CDR3 coding sequence is TGTGCCAGCAGCTTTAGGGGACAGGGAGTAAATTCACCCCTCCACTTT. This sequence encodes CASSFRGQGVNSPLHF.

This clone was counted a few times. Other DNA sequences in this specimen translate into the identical CDR3. The chain joins TRBV5-1 to TRBJ2-3, with 7 bases that match TRBD2. This CDR3 comprises 15 residues. With 2 bases clipped from V and 1 base from J, the junction kept 4 bases outside the gene matches. Looked up from germline, CDR1 is SGHRS and CDR2 is YFSETQ. CDR3 nucleotides: TGCGCCAGCAGCTTAAGCGGGGTAGGCACAGATACGCAGTATTTT. This codes for CASSLSGVGTDTQYF.

The V call is TRBV7-2, the J call TRBJ1-5; D might be TRBD1 (6 bases). V dropped 1 base and J dropped 4 bases, with 11 bases sitting between them. The CDR3 extends over 15 amino acids. Germline CDR1 reads SGHTA; CDR2 reads FQGNSA. As DNA, the CDR3 is TGTGCCAGCAGCTTAGAAGGGGGACTAAATCAGCCCCAGCATTTT. It translates to CASSLEGGLNQPQHF.

This clone was seen only a few times. The J gene is TRBJ1-4, the V gene TRBV7-2, with 7 positions matching TRBD1. This CDR3 is built from 15 residues. Losses at the gene ends were 6 bases for V and 0 bases for J; bases not matched to a gene: 4. Per germline, CDR1 SGHTA and CDR2 FQGNSA. CDR3: CASSQTGSTNEKLFF. In nucleotides, the CDR3 is TGTGCCAGCAGTCAGACAGGGTCAACTAATGAAAAACTGTTTTTT.

This clone has just a few counts. This rearrangement joins TRBV5-1 to TRBJ2-5, with D perhaps matching TRBD2 (6 bases). Germline V lookup: CDR1 SGHRS, CDR2 YFSETQ. This CDR3 is 15 amino acids long. Trimming shortened V by 4 bases and J by 9 bases, and 22 bases separated the two germline ends. The CDR3 protein is CASSTEPTVSGAQYF. The CDR3 DNA is TGCGCCAGCAGCACAGAGCCCACGGTATCGGGGGCCCAGTACTTC.

The chain couples TRBV4-3 to TRBJ1-2; TRBD1 might be the D (5 bases). The V end was cut by 8 bases, the J end by 1 base, with 14 bases between. In germline, CDR1 is LGHNA, CDR2 YSLEER. This CDR3 comprises 14 residues. The CDR3 here is CASAPGDLNYGYTF. CDR3 nucleotides: TGCGCCAGCGCCCCGGGGGACCTTAACTATGGCTACACCTTC.

The chain's CDR3 is CASSPPAVAAHTQYF. CDR3 DNA sequence: TGTGCCAGCTCACCACCGGCGGTAGCGGCCCATACGCAGTATTTT. This chain connects TRBV18 to TRBJ2-3; tentatively, D is TRBD2 (6 bases). Trimming cost V 0 bases and J 7 bases, with 14 bases left between them. The CDR3 totals 15 residues. Germline assignment: CDR1 KGHSH and CDR2 LQKENI.

The chain recombines TRBV6-5 with TRBJ1-5; D may be TRBD1 (6 bases). The ends were cut back, 7 bases at V and 5 bases at J, with 18 bases in the middle. Germline V gives CDR1 MNHEY, CDR2 SVGAGI. The CDR3 has 15 amino acids. CDR3 sequence: CASTPLGARDQPQHF. The CDR3 region has the DNA TGTGCCAGCACTCCCTTGGGGGCAAGGGATCAGCCCCAGCATTTT.

The chain uses TRBV19 and TRBJ1-1; a weak D match, TRBD1 (5 bases). This CDR3 has 13 amino acids. Trimming left V 10 bases short and J 1 base short, with 13 bases between. In germline, CDR1 is LNHDA, CDR2 SQIVND (reference sequence). The CDR3 bases are TGTGCCACTGTGACAGCGAAGAACACTGAAGCTTTCTTT. The encoded protein is CATVTAKNTEAFF. The whole variable domain, filled in from reference TRBV19 and TRBJ1-1, reads DGGITQSPKYLFRKEGQNVTLSCEQNLNHDAMYWYRQDPGQGLRLIYYSQIVNDFQKGDIAEGYSVSREKKESFPLTVTSAQKNPTAFYLCATVTAKNTEAFFGQGTRLTVV.

This clone was seen a few times. The rearrangement links TRBV18 to TRBJ2-5, with 8 positions matching TRBD1. Germline CDR1 and CDR2: KGHSH and LQKENI. With V trimmed by 6 bases and J by 2 bases, 8 bases remained unmatched. CDR3 length: 15 amino acids. CDR3 sequence: CASSPGQGSQETQYF. The DNA for the CDR3 is TGTGCCAGCTCTCCCGGACAGGGCTCTCAAGAGACCCAGTACTTC.

This sequence joins TRBV4-3 and TRBJ1-6, with TRBD1 matching over 8 bases. J lost 5 bases, V lost 1 base, and 4 bases had no gene match. CDR1 LGHNA and CDR2 YSLEER come from the germline V gene. CDR3 length equals 16 residues. The CDR3: CASSQGTGRDNSPLHF. For the CDR3, the DNA is TGCGCCAGCAGCCAAGGGACAGGGCGCGATAATTCACCCCTCCACTTT.

The gene calls are TRBV7-2 and TRBJ2-7, with 9 bases identical to TRBD2. CDR3 size: 15 residues. The ends lost 5 bases at V and 4 bases at J; junction bases unmatched: 9. CDR1 and CDR2 from the germline V gene are SGHTA and FQGNSA. The DNA of the CDR3 is TGTGCCAGCAGCCCCCGACCTAGCGGGAAATACGAGCAGTACTTC. It translates to CASSPRPSGKYEQYF.

The chain carries TRBV6-4 and TRBJ1-1; 9 bases fit TRBD1. The trim removed 6 bases at V and 4 bases at J, leaving 3 bases unmatched. In germline, CDR1 is MRHNA, CDR2 SNTAGT. CDR3 length: 13 residues. Written as DNA, the CDR3 is TGTGCCAGCAGCGGACAGGGGCCCACTGAAGCTTTCTTT. Translation gives CASSGQGPTEAFF.

This clone was counted between two and nine times. This chain connects TRBV15 to TRBJ2-2, with D tentatively TRBD2 (7 bases). Germline CDR1 and CDR2: LNHNV and YYDKDF (reference sequence). V lost 0 bases to trimming and J lost 2 bases, with 13 bases between them. This CDR3 region has 17 residues. CDR3 DNA: TGTGCCACCAGCAGAGATTATTGGGGGGGCAACACCGGGGAGCTGTTTTTT. Translated: CATSRDYWGGNTGELFF. Combining the CDR3 with reference TRBV15 and TRBJ2-2 gives the whole variable domain DAMVIQNPRYQVTQFGKPVTLSCSQTLNHNVMYWYQQKSSQAPKLLFHYYDKDFNNEADTPDNFQSRRPNTSFCFLDIRSPGLGDTAMYLCATSRDYWGGNTGELFFGEGSRLTVL.

In its sample, this clone was seen many times. J is TRBJ2-3 and V is TRBV19; weak D call: TRBD1 (5 bases). The CDR3 has 14 residues. CDR1 is LNHDA, CDR2 SQIVND, per germline (reference sequence). The V gene lost 5 bases and the J gene lost 5 bases, with 14 bases spanning the gap. CDR3 amino acids: CASSLQGGKDTQYF. CDR3 bases: TGTGCCAGTAGTTTGCAGGGTGGAAAAGATACGCAGTATTTT.

This CDR3 reads CASSLTTGPLSEKLFF. The CDR3 DNA reads TGTGCCAGCAGCCTAACGACAGGCCCCCTTTCTGAAAAACTGTTTTTT. This chain uses TRBV13 with TRBJ1-4, with D maybe TRBD1 (6 bases). CDR3 size: 16 residues. The V gene's germline CDR1 is PRHDT and CDR2 FYEKMQ (reference sequence). V shed 5 bases and J shed 7 bases, with 20 bases lying between them.

The chain carries TRBV4-2 and TRBJ1-2; unclear D gene. Trimming removed 5 bases at V and 0 bases at J, with 7 bases between. The CDR3 has 13 residues. CDR1 LGHNA and CDR2 YNFKEQ come from the germline V gene. CDR3: CASSLGPNYGYTF. DNA for the CDR3: TGTGCCAGCAGCTTGGGCCCTAACTATGGCTACACCTTC.

This clone was observed a few times. The gene calls are TRBV19 and TRBJ1-4, with no clear D. Per germline, CDR1 LNHDA and CDR2 SQIVND (reference sequence). The V end was cut by 1 base, the J end by 7 bases, with 13 bases between. The CDR3 length is 15 residues. This CDR3 is CASSIGGSPGEKLFF. In nucleotides, the CDR3 is TGTGCCAGTAGTATAGGTGGGTCTCCAGGTGAAAAACTGTTTTTT. The variable domain in full, with the rest retrieved from reference TRBV19 and TRBJ1-4, is DGGITQSPKYLFRKEGQNVTLSCEQNLNHDAMYWYRQDPGQGLRLIYYSQIVNDFQKGDIAEGYSVSREKKESFPLTVTSAQKNPTAFYLCASSIGGSPGEKLFFGSGTQLSVL.

This chain connects TRBV5-6 to TRBJ1-2; TRBD1 matches 9 bases. CDR1 SGHDT and CDR2 YYEEEE come from the germline V gene. The V gene end was trimmed by 7 bases and the J gene end by 2 bases; junction bases not matched to a gene: 0. CDR3 length: 12 amino acids. The CDR3 sequence: CASDRGNYGYTF. CDR3 sequence (DNA): TGTGCCAGCGACAGGGGGAACTATGGCTACACCTTC.

This rearrangement joins TRBV4-1 to TRBJ2-1; no clear D. The CDR3 extends over 17 amino acids. The germline V and J ends were trimmed by 0 bases and 0 bases, with 12 bases remaining between them. The germline CDR1 and CDR2 sequences are MGHRA and YSYEKL. CDR3 DNA: TGCGCCAGCAGCCAAGATCTAGGCCGGAGCTCCTACAATGAGCAGTTCTTC. This encodes CASSQDLGRSSYNEQFF.